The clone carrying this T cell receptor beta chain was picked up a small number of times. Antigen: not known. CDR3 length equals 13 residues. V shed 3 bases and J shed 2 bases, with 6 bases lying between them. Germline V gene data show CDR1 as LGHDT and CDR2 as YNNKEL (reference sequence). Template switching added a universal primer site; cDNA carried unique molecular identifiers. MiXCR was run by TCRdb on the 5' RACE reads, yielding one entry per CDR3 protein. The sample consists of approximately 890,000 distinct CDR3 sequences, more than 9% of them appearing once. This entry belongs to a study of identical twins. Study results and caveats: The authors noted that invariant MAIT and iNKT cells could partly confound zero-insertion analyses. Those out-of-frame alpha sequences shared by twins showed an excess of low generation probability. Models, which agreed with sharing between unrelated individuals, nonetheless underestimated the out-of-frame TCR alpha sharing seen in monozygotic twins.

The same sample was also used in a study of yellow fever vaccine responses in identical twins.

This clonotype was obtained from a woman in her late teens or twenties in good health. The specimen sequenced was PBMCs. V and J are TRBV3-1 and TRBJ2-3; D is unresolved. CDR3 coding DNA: TGTGCCAGCAGCCATTATGCCACAGATACGCAGTATTTT. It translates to CASSHYATDTQYF.